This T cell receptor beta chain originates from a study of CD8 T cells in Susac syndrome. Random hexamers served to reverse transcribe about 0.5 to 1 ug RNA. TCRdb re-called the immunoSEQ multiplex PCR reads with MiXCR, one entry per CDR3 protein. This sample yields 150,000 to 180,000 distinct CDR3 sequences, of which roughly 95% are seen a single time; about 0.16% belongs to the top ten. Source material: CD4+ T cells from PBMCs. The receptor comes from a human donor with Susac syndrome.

CDR3 protein: CASSNSGYTEAFF. CDR3 nucleotide sequence: TGTGCCAGCAGTAACTCAGGGTACACTGAAGCTTTCTTT. V and J are TRBV7-2 and TRBJ1-1, with D perhaps TRBD1 (5 bases). V lost 6 bases to trimming and J lost 3 bases, with 11 bases between them. Germline V lookup: CDR1 SGHTA, CDR2 FQGNSA. The CDR3 spans 13 residues.